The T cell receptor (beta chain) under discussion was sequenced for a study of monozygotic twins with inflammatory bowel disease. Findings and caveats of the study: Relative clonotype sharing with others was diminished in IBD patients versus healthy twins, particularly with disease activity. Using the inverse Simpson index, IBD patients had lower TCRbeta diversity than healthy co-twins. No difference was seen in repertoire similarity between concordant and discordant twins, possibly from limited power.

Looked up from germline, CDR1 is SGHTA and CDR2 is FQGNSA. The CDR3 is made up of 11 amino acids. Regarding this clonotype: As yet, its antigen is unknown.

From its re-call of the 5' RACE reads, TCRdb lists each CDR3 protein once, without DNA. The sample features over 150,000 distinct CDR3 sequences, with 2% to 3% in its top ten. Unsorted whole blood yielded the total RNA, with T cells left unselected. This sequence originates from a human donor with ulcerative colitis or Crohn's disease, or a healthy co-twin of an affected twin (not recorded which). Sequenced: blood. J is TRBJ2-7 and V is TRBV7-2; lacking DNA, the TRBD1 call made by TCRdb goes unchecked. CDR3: CASSTGTVEYF.